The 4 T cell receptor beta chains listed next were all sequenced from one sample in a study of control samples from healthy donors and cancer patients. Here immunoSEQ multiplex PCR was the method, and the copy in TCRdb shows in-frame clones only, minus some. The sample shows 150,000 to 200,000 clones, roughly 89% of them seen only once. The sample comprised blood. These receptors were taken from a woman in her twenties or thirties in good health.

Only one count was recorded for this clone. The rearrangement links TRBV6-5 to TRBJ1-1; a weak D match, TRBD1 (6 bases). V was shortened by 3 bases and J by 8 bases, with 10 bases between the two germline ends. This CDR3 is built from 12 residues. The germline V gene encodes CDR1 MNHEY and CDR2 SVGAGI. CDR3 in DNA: TGTGCCAGCAGTTATAGGACAGCCGAAGCTTTCTTT. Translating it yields CASSYRTAEAFF.

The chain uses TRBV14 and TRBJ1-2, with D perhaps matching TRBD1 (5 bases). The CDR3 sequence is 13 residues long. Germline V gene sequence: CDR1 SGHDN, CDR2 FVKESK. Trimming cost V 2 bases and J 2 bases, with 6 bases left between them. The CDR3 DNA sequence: TGTGCCAGCAGCCAATACAGGAACTATGGCTACACCTTC. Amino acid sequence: CASSQYRNYGYTF.

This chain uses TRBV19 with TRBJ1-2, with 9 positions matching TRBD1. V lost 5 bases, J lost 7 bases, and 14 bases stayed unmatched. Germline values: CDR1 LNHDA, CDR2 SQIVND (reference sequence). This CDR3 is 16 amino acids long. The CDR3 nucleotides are TGTGCCAGTAGTCCAGGGACAGGGATGGGGGAGGCTGGCTACACCTTC. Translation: CASSPGTGMGEAGYTF. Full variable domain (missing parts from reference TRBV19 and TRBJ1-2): DGGITQSPKYLFRKEGQNVTLSCEQNLNHDAMYWYRQDPGQGLRLIYYSQIVNDFQKGDIAEGYSVSREKKESFPLTVTSAQKNPTAFYLCASSPGTGMGEAGYTFGSGTRLTVV.

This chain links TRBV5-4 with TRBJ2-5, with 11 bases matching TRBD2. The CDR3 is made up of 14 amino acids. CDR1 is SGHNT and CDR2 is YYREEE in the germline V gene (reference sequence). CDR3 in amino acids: CGTSGSSYQETQYF. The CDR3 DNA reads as TGTGGTACTAGCGGGAGTTCGTACCAAGAGACCCAGTACTTC.